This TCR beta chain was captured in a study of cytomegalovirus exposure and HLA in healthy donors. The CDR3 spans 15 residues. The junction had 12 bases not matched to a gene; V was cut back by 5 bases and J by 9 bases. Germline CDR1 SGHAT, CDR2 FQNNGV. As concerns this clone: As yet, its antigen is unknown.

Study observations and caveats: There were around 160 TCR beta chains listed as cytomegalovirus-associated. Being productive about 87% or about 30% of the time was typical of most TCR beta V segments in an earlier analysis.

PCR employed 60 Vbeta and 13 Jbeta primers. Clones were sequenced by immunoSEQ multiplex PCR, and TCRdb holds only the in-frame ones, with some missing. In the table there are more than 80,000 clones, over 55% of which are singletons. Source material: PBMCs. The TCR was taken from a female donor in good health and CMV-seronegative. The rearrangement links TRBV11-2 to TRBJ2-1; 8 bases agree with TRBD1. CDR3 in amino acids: CASSQLRGRAGEQFF. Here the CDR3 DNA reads TGTGCCAGCAGCCAACTCAGGGGGCGCGCAGGTGAGCAGTTCTTC. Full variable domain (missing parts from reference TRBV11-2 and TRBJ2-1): EAGVAQSPRYKIIEKRQSVAFWCNPISGHATLYWYQQILGQGPKLLIQFQNNGVVDDSQLPKDRFSAERLKGVDSTLKIQPAKLEDSAVYLCASSQLRGRAGEQFFGPGTRLTVL.